Below, 18 T cell receptor beta chains from the same sample are listed, as sequenced in a study of control samples from healthy donors and cancer patients. The data were produced by immunoSEQ multiplex PCR, yet TCRdb's version contains in-frame clones alone and is incomplete. The sample yields around 140,000 clones, 80% to 95% seen once. Sequenced sample: blood. The receptor source for this set is a woman aged 45-60 years in good health.

The chain is built from TRBV2 and TRBJ1-1; no clear D. The V gene lost 6 bases and the J gene lost 0 bases, with 20 bases spanning the gap. The CDR3 has 17 residues. Germline CDR1 and CDR2: SNHLY and FYNNEI. The CDR3 DNA reads TGTGCCAGCAGGGAGGGCAGCCTGATATTAATGAACACTGAAGCTTTCTTT. This codes for CASREGSLILMNTEAFF.

The V and J genes are TRBV7-9 and TRBJ1-1; 7 nucleotides line up with TRBD1. With V trimmed by 4 bases and J by 4 bases, 6 bases remained unmatched. The germline gives CDR1 SEHNR, CDR2 FQNEAQ (reference sequence). The CDR3 length is 14 residues. CDR3 protein: CASSSRQGRTEAFF. The CDR3 nucleotides are TGTGCCAGCAGCTCAAGACAGGGTCGCACTGAAGCTTTCTTT.

The chain employs TRBV28 and TRBJ1-5; D is ambiguous. The CDR3 has 15 residues. V was pared by 3 bases and J by 0 bases, with 9 bases between. The V gene's germline CDR1 is MDHEN and CDR2 SYDVKM. The CDR3 sequence is CASSFGKTSNQPQHF. As DNA, the CDR3 is TGTGCCAGCAGTTTTGGAAAGACTAGCAATCAGCCCCAGCATTTT.

V gene TRBV7-9 combines with J gene TRBJ1-4, with 7 bases fitting TRBD1. Germline V CDR1 and CDR2: SEHNR, FQNEAQ (reference sequence). The CDR3 extends over 14 amino acids. V trimming: 5 bases; J trimming: 9 bases; junction bases outside the gene matches: 9. The CDR3 spells CASSLGDRKKKLFF. The CDR3 coding sequence is TGTGCCAGCAGCCTAGGGGACAGAAAGAAAAAACTGTTTTTT.

V usage is TRBV6-7 and J usage is TRBJ1-6; D not resolved. TRBV6-7 is filed as an ORF, its function uncertain. The CDR3 is made up of 16 amino acids. The germline V and J ends were trimmed by 7 bases and 0 bases, with 13 bases remaining between them. This CDR3 reads CASTLDLSSYNSPLHF. The DNA of the CDR3 is TGTGCCAGCACCCTAGACCTCAGCTCCTATAATTCACCCCTCCACTTT.

The DNA of the CDR3 is TGTGCCAGCAGTCCTAACGGCGTTAGTGATTCACCCCTCCACTTT. This translates into CASSPNGVSDSPLHF. The chain employs TRBV25-1 and TRBJ1-6; D is ambiguous. The ends were cut back, 5 bases at V and 8 bases at J, with 16 bases in the middle. This CDR3 has 15 amino acids. The germline V gene encodes CDR1 MGHDK and CDR2 SYGVNS.

This clone was counted only a few times. The J gene is TRBJ2-1, the V gene TRBV5-1, with 8 bases fitting TRBD2. The CDR3 spans 16 residues. Germline lookup yields CDR1 SGHRS and CDR2 YFSETQ. The ends lost 2 bases at V and 0 bases at J; junction bases unmatched: 4. The CDR3 loop is CASSLSLAGSYNEQFF. The DNA for the CDR3 is TGCGCCAGCAGCTTAAGTCTAGCGGGCTCCTACAATGAGCAGTTCTTC.

The rearrangement links TRBV18 to TRBJ1-1; 7 bases map to TRBD1. CDR1 and CDR2 (germline): KGHSH, LQKENI. The length of the CDR3 is 15 residues. J gave up 1 base and V 3 bases, and 5 bases lay outside the gene matches. In DNA form, the CDR3 reads TGTGCCAGCTCACCTGGACAGGCCTCGAACACTGAAGCTTTCTTT. Translating gives CASSPGQASNTEAFF.

V and J are TRBV2 and TRBJ1-5; D is undetermined. The CDR3 is 16 residues long. V lost 0 bases and J lost 1, with 10 bases in between. The germline V gene encodes CDR1 SNHLY and CDR2 FYNNEI. The DNA for the CDR3 is TGTGCCAGCAGTGAAGCAGCCGGAGCAAGCAATCAGCCCCAGCATTTT. Protein product: CASSEAAGASNQPQHF.

V usage is TRBV2 and J usage is TRBJ1-5; no clear D. V lost 1 base, J lost 0 bases, and 4 bases lay in between. Germline loops: CDR1 SNHLY, CDR2 FYNNEI. The CDR3 spans 14 residues. The CDR3 DNA sequence: TGTGCCAGCAGTGAAGGGATTAGCAATCAGCCCCAGCATTTT. It is translated as CASSEGISNQPQHF.

The table lists this clone with a count of one. The rearrangement links TRBV7-2 to TRBJ2-1, with D possibly TRBD2 on 5 matching bases. The V end lost 5 bases, the J end lost 0 bases, and 11 bases lay between the germline ends. In germline, CDR1 is SGHTA, CDR2 FQGNSA. CDR3 length equals 15 residues. The CDR3 sequence: CASSPQRLSYNEQFF. The CDR3 DNA is TGTGCCAGCAGCCCGCAGCGGCTCTCCTACAATGAGCAGTTCTTC.

The chain recombines TRBV2 with TRBJ1-1; no clear D. Germline V lookup: CDR1 SNHLY, CDR2 FYNNEI. Trimming pared 6 bases from V and 0 bases from J, leaving 8 bases between. CDR3 length: 13 amino acids. This CDR3 reads CASRQEMNTEAFF. CDR3 coding DNA: TGTGCCAGCAGGCAGGAGATGAACACTGAAGCTTTCTTT.

A single count supports this clone. CDR3 in DNA: TGTGCCAGCAGCCAGGTGGAAGTTTCGAACACCTTC. Encoded protein: CASSQVEVSNTF. This chain joins TRBV16 and TRBJ1-2; D unclear. This CDR3 contains 12 residues. Germline CDR1 and CDR2: KGHSY and FQNENV. Trimming shortened V by 3 bases and J by 12 bases, and 14 bases separated the two germline ends.

This clone showed up just a few times. The chain uses TRBV20-1 and TRBJ1-1; TRBD1 might be the D (5 bases). The CDR3 contains 10 residues. The germline V gene has CDR1 DFQATT and CDR2 SNEGSKA (reference sequence). The CDR3 coding sequence is TGCCTAGGGGAGGACACTGAAGCTTTCTTT. Protein: CLGEDTEAFF.

This chain connects TRBV5-1 to TRBJ2-7; 9 positions match TRBD2. The CDR3 is made up of 15 amino acids. From germline, CDR1 is SGHRS and CDR2 YFSETQ. Trimming took 0 bases from V and 3 from J; bases not matched to a gene: 4. The CDR3 loop is CASSLGPSGVYEQYF. CDR3 coding DNA: TGCGCCAGCAGCTTGGGGCCTAGCGGGGTCTACGAGCAGTACTTC.

The V gene is TRBV6-5, the J gene TRBJ1-6, with D unresolved. Germline CDR1 and CDR2: MNHEY and SVGAGI. This CDR3 is 15 amino acids long. Deletions cut 3 bases from V and 0 bases from J, with 6 bases between. The CDR3 bases are TGTGCCAGCAGTTATTACGGCTCCTATAATTCACCCCTCCACTTT. It specifies CASSYYGSYNSPLHF.

This chain uses TRBV18 with TRBJ1-1; tentative D call: TRBD1 (6 bases). Trimming shortened V by 2 bases and J by 5 bases, and 12 bases separated the two germline ends. CDR1 is KGHSH and CDR2 is LQKENI in the germline V gene. The CDR3 is 14 residues long. This CDR3 is CASSPGGGRTEAFF. Here the CDR3 DNA reads TGTGCCAGCTCACCAGGGGGCGGAAGAACTGAAGCTTTCTTT.

V gene TRBV28 combines with J gene TRBJ1-2; 9 nucleotides line up with TRBD1. This CDR3 comprises 14 residues. Per the germline V gene, CDR1 is MDHEN and CDR2 is SYDVKM. After removal of 5 bases from V and 7 bases from J, the junction contained 8 bases not matched to a gene. The CDR3: CASSKTGGFGGYTF. CDR3 DNA sequence: TGTGCCAGCAGTAAGACAGGGGGATTTGGTGGCTACACCTTC.